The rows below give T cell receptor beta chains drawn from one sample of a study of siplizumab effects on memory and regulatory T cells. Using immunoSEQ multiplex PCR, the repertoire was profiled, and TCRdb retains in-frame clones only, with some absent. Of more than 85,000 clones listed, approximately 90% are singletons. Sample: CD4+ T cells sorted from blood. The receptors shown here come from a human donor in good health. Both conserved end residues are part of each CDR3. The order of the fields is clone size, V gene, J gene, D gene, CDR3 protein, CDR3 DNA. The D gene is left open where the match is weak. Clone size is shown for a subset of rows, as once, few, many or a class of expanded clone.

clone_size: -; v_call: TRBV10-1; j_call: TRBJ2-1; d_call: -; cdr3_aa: CASSSVGEQFF; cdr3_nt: TGCGCCAGCAGTAGCGTGGGGGAGCAGTTCTTC
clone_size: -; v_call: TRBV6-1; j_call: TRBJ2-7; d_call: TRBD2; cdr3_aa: CASSEMLAGLAGATRGQYF; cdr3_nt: TGTGCCAGCAGTGAGATGCTAGCGGGACTAGCGGGAGCCACTCGGGGCCAGTACTTC
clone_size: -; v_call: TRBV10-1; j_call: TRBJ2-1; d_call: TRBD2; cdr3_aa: CASPGTSGRASNEQFF; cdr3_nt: TGCGCCAGCCCCGGGACTAGCGGGAGGGCCTCCAATGAGCAGTTCTTC
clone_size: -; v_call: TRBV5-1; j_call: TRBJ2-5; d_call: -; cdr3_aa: CASSLGTSGETQYF; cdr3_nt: TGCGCCAGCAGCTTGGGCACCTCGGGGGAGACCCAGTACTTC
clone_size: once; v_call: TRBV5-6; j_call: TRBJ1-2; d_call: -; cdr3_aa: CASSLGQENYGYTF; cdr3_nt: TGTGCCAGCAGCTTAGGTCAGGAGAACTATGGCTACACCTTC
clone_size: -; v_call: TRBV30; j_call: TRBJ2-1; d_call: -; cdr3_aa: CAWRLSVLSYNEQFF; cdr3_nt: TGTGCCTGGAGGCTGAGCGTCCTCTCCTACAATGAGCAGTTCTTC
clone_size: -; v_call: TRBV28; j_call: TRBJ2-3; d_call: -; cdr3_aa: CASSSGTSTDTQYF; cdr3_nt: TGTGCCAGCAGTTCCGGGACTAGCACAGATACGCAGTATTTT
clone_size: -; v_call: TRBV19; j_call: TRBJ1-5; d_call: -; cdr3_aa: CASSPDSGNQPQHF; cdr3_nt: TGTGCCAGTAGCCCAGACAGTGGCAATCAGCCCCAGCATTTT
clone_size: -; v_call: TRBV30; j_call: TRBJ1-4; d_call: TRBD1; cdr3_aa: CAWCDRVFATNEKLFF; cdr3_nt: TGTGCCTGGTGCGACAGGGTGTTTGCAACTAATGAAAAACTGTTTTTT
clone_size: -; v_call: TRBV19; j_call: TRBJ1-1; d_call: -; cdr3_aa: CASSIGNSLNTEAFF; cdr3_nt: TGTGCCAGTAGTATCGGAAACAGTTTGAACACTGAAGCTTTCTTT
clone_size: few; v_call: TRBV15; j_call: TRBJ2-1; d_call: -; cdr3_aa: CATSRTPWGDNEQFF; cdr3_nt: TGTGCCACCAGCAGAACTCCCTGGGGAGATAATGAGCAGTTCTTC
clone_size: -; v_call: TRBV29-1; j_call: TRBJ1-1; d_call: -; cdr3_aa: CSVLIPPGLGAFF; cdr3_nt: TGCAGCGTTTTGATACCGCCGGGCCTAGGGGCTTTCTTT
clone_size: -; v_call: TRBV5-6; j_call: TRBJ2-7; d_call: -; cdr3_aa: CASSLTGKRSYEQYF; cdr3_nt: TGTGCCAGCAGCTTAACAGGAAAGAGGTCCTACGAGCAGTACTTC
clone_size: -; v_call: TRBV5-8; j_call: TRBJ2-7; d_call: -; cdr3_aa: CASSWGFYEQYF; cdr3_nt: TGTGCCAGCAGCTGGGGTTTTTACGAGCAGTACTTC
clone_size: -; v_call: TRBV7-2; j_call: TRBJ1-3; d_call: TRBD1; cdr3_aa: CASSWGQLSSGNTIYF; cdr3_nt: TGTGCCAGCAGCTGGGGACAGCTGAGCTCTGGAAACACCATATATTTT
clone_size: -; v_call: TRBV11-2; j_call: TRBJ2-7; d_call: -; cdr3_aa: CASSLVYSPSSYEQYF; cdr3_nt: TGTGCCAGCAGCTTAGTTTACAGCCCGAGCTCCTACGAGCAGTACTTC
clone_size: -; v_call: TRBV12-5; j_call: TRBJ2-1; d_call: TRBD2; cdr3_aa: CASGSGTVYNEQFF; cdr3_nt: TGTGCTAGTGGCAGCGGGACCGTCTACAATGAGCAGTTCTTC